This entry is about one T cell receptor beta chain. Its antigen target is currently unknown. No quality values exist for individual bases; no much larger clone is one base distant. TCRbeta CDR3 regions were amplified from genomic DNA by means of the immunoSEQ Assay, a bias-controlled multiplex PCR. The authors' analysis ran thus. Nucleated cell counts per sample were estimated from amplification of reference gene primers within the assay. To quantify the absolute abundance of each unique TCRbeta CDR3 rearrangement, sequence reads were collapsed and filtered. For each sample, productive Simpson clonality was calculated as the square root of Simpson's diversity index across productive rearrangements. The immuneACCESS repertoire file appears here via TCRdb, limited to in-frame rearrangements. These files lack a portion of the clones; in checked studies, under half of the deficit traces to unresolved V genes, and the cause of the others is not known. V, J and clone size reflect that table, while D and trimming were determined from the DNA. This sample lists roughly 220,000 clones; around 90% were detected once. 2.5% to 3% of the sample is in the top ten clones.

From the germline V gene, CDR1 is LGHNA and CDR2 is YNFKEQ. The germline ends are 14 bases apart after V is trimmed by 0 bases and J by 3 bases. From cysteine to phenylalanine, the CDR3 is 16 amino acids long. Of all the DNA, just the CDR3 is kept, 48 bases in frame from base 1. In the prospective study, participants were roughly 18 to 95 years old, resided in 20 to 30 geographic areas of the United States, and were enrolled through a virtual design. In the prospective study, cohorts were assigned on the basis of participant-reported clinical history obtained from a screening survey and a study questionnaire. ImmuneRACE Cohort 3 recovered participants were defined by two consecutive negative NP/OP PCR tests, healthcare professional clearance, or symptom resolution. In the prospective study, whole blood, serum and a nasopharyngeal or oropharyngeal swab were collected from each participant by mobile phlebotomists. Prospective study participants could optionally give additional blood draws and questionnaires over a roughly two-month period. Blood samples from the prospective study were shipped frozen or at room temperature prior to DNA extraction.

The record originates from a study of blood T cell repertoires in COVID-19 (dated by TCRdb to the early 2020s). Describing the broader study: Samples from collaborators originated in the United States, Italy and Spain and spanned both the acute and convalescent phases of COVID-19. The prospective study material was composed of cDNA or gDNA derived from T cells, B-cell-depleted T cells, or PBMCs. Subjects who had been exposed to COVID-19, were actively infected with it, or had recovered from it provided the deeply sampled blood TCRbeta repertoires that made up the dataset. The repertoires were released in a freely available public database intended as a resource for research on the immune response to SARS-CoV-2. The samples were drawn from the first 160 participants of the ongoing ImmuneRACE study and from 950 to 1,500 subjects provided by 6 global collaborators. A de-identified subject ID, COVID-19 status, age in years and sex were almost always included in the sample metadata. Where available, HLA class I and class II types were taken from metadata supplied by the sample provider and were not determined by assay-based typing. Summary of the overall study and its limitations: Clinical and demographic metadata were provided uncurated, with the amount varying by source and participant.

The TCR comes from a woman aged 25 to 39 who had recovered from COVID-19. The source material was PBMCs or T cells enriched from blood (not recorded which). Recombination linked TRBV4-2 to TRBJ1-2; matching of 6 bases hints at TRBD1 as the D gene. The CDR3 amino acid sequence is: CASSQETGRVDYGYTF. Read as DNA, the sequence is TGTGCCAGCAGCCAAGAAACAGGGAGGGTTGACTATGGCTACACCTTC.